A single sample is the source of the 15 T cell receptor beta chains below, sequenced in a study of blood T cell repertoires in COVID-19. Some clones are missing from TCRdb's copy, which holds only in-frame ones; the method was immunoSEQ multiplex PCR. The data show approximately 94,000 clones, with 88% seen just once and 4.8% held by the top ten. Sequencing input: peripheral blood. The source of these receptors is a woman older than 75 with active COVID-19.

V usage is TRBV7-9 and J usage is TRBJ2-1; 16 nucleotides agree with TRBD2. Per the germline V gene, CDR1 is SEHNR and CDR2 is FQNEAQ (reference sequence). With V trimmed by 5 bases and J by 3 bases, 7 bases remained unmatched. There are 18 residues in the CDR3. The CDR3 nucleotides read TGTGCCAGCAGCCTGGGGACTAGCGGGAGGGCAAACTACAATGAGCAGTTCTTC. Its translation is CASSLGTSGRANYNEQFF.

This chain links TRBV28 with TRBJ2-7; a possible D gene is TRBD1 (5 bases). CDR3 size: 14 residues. V was cut by 2 bases and J by 8 bases, with 16 bases left in between. CDR1 MDHEN and CDR2 SYDVKM come from the germline V gene. Written as DNA, the CDR3 is TGTGCCAGCAGTTTAAATAGTCAGGGTAGGAAGCAGTACTTC. It specifies CASSLNSQGRKQYF.

This chain joins TRBV27 and TRBJ2-7, with TRBD1 matching over 11 bases. The V gene end was trimmed by 6 bases and the J gene end by 3 bases; junction bases not matched to a gene: 10. The CDR3 covers 16 residues. In germline, CDR1 is MNHEY, CDR2 SMNVEV (reference sequence). The CDR3: CASSPWDRGKYYEQYF. The CDR3 bases are TGTGCCAGCAGCCCCTGGGACAGGGGGAAATACTACGAGCAGTACTTC.

This sequence joins TRBV6-5 and TRBJ2-5; perhaps TRBD2 as D (5 bases). Germline-derived CDR1 and CDR2 are MNHEY and SVGAGI. The CDR3 is 13 residues long. The V end was cut by 7 bases, the J end by 5 bases, with 14 bases between. CDR3 residues: CASTGVVWETQYF. CDR3 in DNA: TGTGCCAGCACCGGGGTGGTTTGGGAGACCCAGTACTTC.

The genes are TRBV4-1 and TRBJ2-3; D call uncertain. CDR3 length: 15 residues. Between the trimmed V and J ends, which lost 5 bases and 0 bases, there was a span of 12 bases. Germline CDR1 is MGHRA and CDR2 is YSYEKL. Here the CDR3 reads CASSLRQASTDTQYF. In nucleotides, the CDR3 is TGCGCCAGCAGCTTGCGCCAGGCTAGCACAGATACGCAGTATTTT.

This chain uses TRBV7-9 with TRBJ1-4, with D tentatively TRBD1 (5 bases). Trimming cost V 5 bases and J 7 bases, with 17 bases left between them. CDR1 is SEHNR, CDR2 FQNEAQ, per germline (reference sequence). The CDR3 consists of 15 residues. The CDR3 region has the DNA TGTGCCAGCAGCCCCGCCGGGACTCAGGGTGAAAAACTGTTTTTT. It yields the protein CASSPAGTQGEKLFF. Full variable domain (remainder filled in from reference TRBV7-9 and TRBJ1-4): DTGVSQNPRHKITKRGQNVTFRCDPISEHNRLYWYRQTLGQGPEFLTYFQNEAQLEKSRLLSDRFSAERPKGSFSTLEIQRTEQGDSAMYLCASSPAGTQGEKLFFGSGTQLSVL.

This rearrangement joins TRBV11-2 to TRBJ1-1; 9 bases line up with TRBD1. The CDR3 has 12 amino acids. Germline lookup yields CDR1 SGHAT and CDR2 FQNNGV. V gave up 0 bases and J gave up 14 bases; unmatched junction bases: 4. CDR3 sequence (DNA): TGTGCCAGCAGCTTAGAAGGACAGGGGCAGTTCTTT. This encodes CASSLEGQGQFF.

The gene calls are TRBV15 and TRBJ1-1; D gene ambiguous. Germline CDR1 and CDR2: LNHNV and YYDKDF (reference sequence). The CDR3 spans 14 residues. Trimming shortened V by 4 bases and J by 2 bases, and 11 bases separated the two germline ends. CDR3 amino acids: CATSTRDRNTEAFF. In DNA, the CDR3 is TGTGCCACCAGCACACGGGATAGAAACACTGAAGCTTTCTTT.

V is TRBV21-1 and J is TRBJ2-2; the D call of TRBD1 is as the table states it, not checked on the DNA. TRBV21-1 is classified as a pseudogene. This CDR3 is built from 15 residues. As DNA, the CDR3 is TGTGCCAGCAGCAGCCGGACAGATCTGTCCGGGGAGCTGTTTTTT. Protein: CASSSRTDLSGELFF.

CDR3 DNA sequence: TGTGCCAGCAGTTACTCGATCGTCACCGCGGGCTACACCTTC. It encodes CASSYSIVTAGYTF. The rearrangement uses TRBV6-2 or TRBV6-3 and TRBJ1-2; no clear D. With 0 bases removed from V and 8 bases from J, the gap between germline ends came to 13 bases. The CDR3 consists of 14 residues. Germline V lookup: CDR1 MNHEY, CDR2 SVGEGT.

This sequence joins TRBV28 and TRBJ1-2, with D maybe TRBD1 (6 bases). V was shortened by 3 bases and J by 6 bases, with 14 bases between the two germline ends. The CDR3 covers 14 residues. Germline V gene lookup returns CDR1 MDHEN and CDR2 SYDVKM. CDR3 coding DNA: TGTGCCAGCAGTTTGAGGGGGGGAGGGAATGGCTACACCTTC. Protein sequence: CASSLRGGGNGYTF.

CDR3 bases: TGTGCCAGCACCCCGCGGGGAGGAGACTACGAGCAGTACTTC. This translates into CASTPRGGDYEQYF. V is TRBV7-2 and J is TRBJ2-7; maybe TRBD2 (6 bases). Germline assignment: CDR1 SGHTA and CDR2 FQGNSA. The CDR3 covers 14 residues. V dropped 7 bases and J dropped 3 bases, with 16 bases sitting between them.

The chain links TRBV19 to TRBJ2-2; weak D call: TRBD2 (5 bases). Trimming removed 10 bases at V and 5 bases at J, with 14 bases between. This CDR3 is built from 13 residues. Looked up from germline, CDR1 is LNHDA and CDR2 is SQIVND (reference sequence). The CDR3 coding sequence is TGTGCCATCTCGGACCGAGGGACCGGGGAGCTGTTTTTT. It codes for CAISDRGTGELFF.

The chain couples TRBV5-6 to TRBJ2-1; 7 bases agree with TRBD2. Germline CDR1 reads SGHDT; CDR2 reads YYEEEE. V shed 0 bases and J 3 bases; nucleotides not matched to a gene: 6. The CDR3 runs to 16 residues. Here the CDR3 DNA reads TGTGCCAGCAGCTTGGCCAATTCGGGAGGCTACAATGAGCAGTTCTTC. Translating it yields CASSLANSGGYNEQFF.

This chain uses TRBV29-1 with TRBJ2-4, with D tentatively TRBD2 (7 bases). This CDR3 is 12 amino acids long. Deletions cut 4 bases from V and 7 bases from J, with 11 bases between. Germline CDR1 SQVTM, CDR2 ANQGSEA. The CDR3, as DNA: TGCAGCGTTGGCGAGGGGGGGAACATTCAGTACTTC. Its translation is CSVGEGGNIQYF.